These T cell receptor beta chains were read from a single sample in a study of T cells in Graves' hyperthyroidism and ophthalmopathy. TCRdb recomputed calls from the multiplex PCR reads with MiXCR, one row per CDR3 protein. The data show hundreds of thousands of distinct CDR3 sequences, with about 14% seen just once and roughly an eighth held by the top ten. The source material was blood. The source of these receptors is a woman aged 45-65 years with Graves' ophthalmopathy. CDR3s leave out the opening cysteine and the closing phenylalanine or tryptophan. Each record gives: clone size, J gene, CDR3 length, D gene, V gene, CDR3 protein. The D gene is left open where the match is weak. Clone size is not always given. Where it is, it says once, few, many or a class for expanded clones.

clone size: few
J gene: TRBJ2-7
CDR3 length: 13
D gene: TRBD2
V gene: TRBV7-9
CDR3 protein: ASSLEAGEPYEQY

clone size: NA
J gene: TRBJ1-3
CDR3 length: 18
D gene: NA
V gene: TRBV4-1
CDR3 protein: ASSPQTASQGLGSGNTIY

clone size: many
J gene: TRBJ1-5
CDR3 length: 13
D gene: NA
V gene: TRBV6-1
CDR3 protein: ASRHTGNSNQPQH

clone size: NA
J gene: TRBJ2-3
CDR3 length: 14
D gene: TRBD1
V gene: TRBV24-1
CDR3 protein: ATGDFAGGASDTQY

clone size: many
J gene: TRBJ2-7
CDR3 length: 11
D gene: NA
V gene: TRBV20-1
CDR3 protein: SASVDQGYEQY

clone size: many
J gene: TRBJ2-6
CDR3 length: 14
D gene: NA
V gene: TRBV10-3
CDR3 protein: AISAPGTQGGNVLT

clone size: many
J gene: TRBJ2-1
CDR3 length: 12
D gene: TRBD2
V gene: TRBV29-1
CDR3 protein: SVVAGLPYNEQF

clone size: many
J gene: TRBJ2-3
CDR3 length: 12
D gene: TRBD2
V gene: TRBV28
CDR3 protein: ASVSGTLTDTQY

clone size: NA
J gene: TRBJ2-3
CDR3 length: 16
D gene: TRBD2
V gene: TRBV11-1
CDR3 protein: ASSLRGLAGPTTGTQY

clone size: many
J gene: TRBJ2-5
CDR3 length: 14
D gene: TRBD2
V gene: TRBV7-8
CDR3 protein: ASSLVSGGAQETQY

clone size: NA
J gene: TRBJ2-3
CDR3 length: 11
D gene: NA
V gene: TRBV25-1
CDR3 protein: ASSERLADTQY

clone size: NA
J gene: TRBJ2-7
CDR3 length: 13
D gene: TRBD1
V gene: TRBV28
CDR3 protein: ASSPYGQVYYEQY

clone size: few
J gene: TRBJ2-7
CDR3 length: 13
D gene: TRBD1
V gene: TRBV24-1
CDR3 protein: ATSDRQGPLSEQY

clone size: many
J gene: TRBJ2-1
CDR3 length: 13
D gene: NA
V gene: TRBV6-5
CDR3 protein: ASSYQPTEGHEQF

clone size: NA
J gene: TRBJ2-7
CDR3 length: 13
D gene: NA
V gene: TRBV5-4
CDR3 protein: ASSSWDGTSEEQY